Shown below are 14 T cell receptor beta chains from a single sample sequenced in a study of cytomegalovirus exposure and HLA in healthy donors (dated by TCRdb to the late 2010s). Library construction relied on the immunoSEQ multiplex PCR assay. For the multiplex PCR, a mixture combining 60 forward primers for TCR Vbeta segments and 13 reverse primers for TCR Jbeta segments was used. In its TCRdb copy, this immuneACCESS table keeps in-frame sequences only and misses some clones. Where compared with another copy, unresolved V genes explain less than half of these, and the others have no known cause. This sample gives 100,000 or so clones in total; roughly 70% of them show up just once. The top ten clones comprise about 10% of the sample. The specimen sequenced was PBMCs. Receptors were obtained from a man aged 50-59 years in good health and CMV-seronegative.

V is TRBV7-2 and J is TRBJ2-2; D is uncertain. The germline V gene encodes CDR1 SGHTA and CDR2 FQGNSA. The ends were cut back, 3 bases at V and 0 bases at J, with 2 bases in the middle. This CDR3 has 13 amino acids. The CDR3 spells CASSFANTGELFF. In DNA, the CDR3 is TGTGCCAGCAGCTTCGCGAACACCGGGGAGCTGTTTTTT. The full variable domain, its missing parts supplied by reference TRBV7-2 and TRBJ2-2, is GAGVSQSPSNKVTEKGKDVELRCDPISGHTALYWYRQSLGQGLEFLIYFQGNSAPDKSGLPSDRFSAERTGGSVSTLTIQRTQQEDSAVYLCASSFANTGELFFGEGSRLTVL.

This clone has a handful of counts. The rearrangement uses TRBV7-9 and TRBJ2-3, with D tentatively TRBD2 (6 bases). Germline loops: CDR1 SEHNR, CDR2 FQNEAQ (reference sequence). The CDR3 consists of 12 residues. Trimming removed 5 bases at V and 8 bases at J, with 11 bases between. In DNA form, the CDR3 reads TGTGCCAGCAGCAAACAAGCGGGTACGCAGTATTTT. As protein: CASSKQAGTQYF.

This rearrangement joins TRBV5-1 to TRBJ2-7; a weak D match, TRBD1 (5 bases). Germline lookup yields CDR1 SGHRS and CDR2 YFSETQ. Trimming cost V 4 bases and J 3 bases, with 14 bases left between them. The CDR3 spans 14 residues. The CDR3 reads CASSRQLDNYEQYF. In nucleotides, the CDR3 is TGCGCCAGCAGCCGACAGCTAGACAACTACGAGCAGTACTTC.

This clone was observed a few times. The DNA of the CDR3 is TGTGCCAGCAGCACCAGGACAGGGGCTTTGGGGACTAATGAAAAACTGTTTTTT. Protein product: CASSTRTGALGTNEKLFF. The V call is TRBV27, the J call TRBJ1-4; TRBD1 aligns across 9 bases. V was clipped by 6 bases and J by 2 bases; unmatched bases: 13. Germline CDR1 is MNHEY and CDR2 is SMNVEV (reference sequence). CDR3 size: 18 residues.

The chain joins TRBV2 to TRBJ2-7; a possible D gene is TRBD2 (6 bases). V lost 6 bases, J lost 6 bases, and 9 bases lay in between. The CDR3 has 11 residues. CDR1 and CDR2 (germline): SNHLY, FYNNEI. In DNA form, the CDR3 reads TGTGCCAGCAGGTGGGGAGGCGAGCAGTACTTC. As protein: CASRWGGEQYF.

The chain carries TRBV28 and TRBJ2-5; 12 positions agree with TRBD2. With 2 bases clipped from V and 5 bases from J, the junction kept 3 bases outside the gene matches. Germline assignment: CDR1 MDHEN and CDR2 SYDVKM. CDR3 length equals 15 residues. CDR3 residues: CASSLRTSGAETQYF. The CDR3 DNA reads TGTGCCAGCAGTTTACGGACTAGCGGGGCCGAGACCCAGTACTTC.

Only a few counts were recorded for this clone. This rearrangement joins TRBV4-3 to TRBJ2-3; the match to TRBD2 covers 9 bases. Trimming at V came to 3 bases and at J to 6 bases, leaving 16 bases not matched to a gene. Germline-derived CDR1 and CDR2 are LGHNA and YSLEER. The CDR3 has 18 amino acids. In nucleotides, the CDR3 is TGCGCCAGCAGCCACCTAGGGGGTAGCGGGAGACATTGGGATACGCAGTATTTT. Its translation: CASSHLGGSGRHWDTQYF.

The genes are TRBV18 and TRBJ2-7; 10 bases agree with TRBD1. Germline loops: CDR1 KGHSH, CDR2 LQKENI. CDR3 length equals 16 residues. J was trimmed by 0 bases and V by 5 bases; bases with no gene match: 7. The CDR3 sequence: CASSARDRGNSYEQYF. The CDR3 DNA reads TGTGCCAGCTCAGCCCGGGACAGGGGCAACTCCTACGAGCAGTACTTC.

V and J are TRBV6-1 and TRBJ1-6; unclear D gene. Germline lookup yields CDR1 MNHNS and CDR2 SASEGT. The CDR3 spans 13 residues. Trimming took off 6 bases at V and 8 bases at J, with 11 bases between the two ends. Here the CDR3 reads CASRVRWDSPLHF. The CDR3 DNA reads TGTGCCAGCAGGGTCAGGTGGGATTCACCCCTCCACTTT.

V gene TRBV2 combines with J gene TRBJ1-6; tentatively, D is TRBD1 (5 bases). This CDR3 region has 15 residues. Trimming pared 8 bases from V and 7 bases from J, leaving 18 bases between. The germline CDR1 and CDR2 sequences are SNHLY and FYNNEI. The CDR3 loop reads CASSQVFTGNSPLHF. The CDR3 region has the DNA TGTGCCAGCTCACAGGTTTTTACGGGCAATTCACCCCTCCACTTT. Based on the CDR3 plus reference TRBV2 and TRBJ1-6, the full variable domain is EPEVTQTPSHQVTQMGQEVILRCVPISNHLYFYWYRQILGQKVEFLVSFYNNEISEKSEIFDDQFSVERPDGSNFTLKIRSTKLEDSAMYFCASSQVFTGNSPLHFGNGTRLTVT.

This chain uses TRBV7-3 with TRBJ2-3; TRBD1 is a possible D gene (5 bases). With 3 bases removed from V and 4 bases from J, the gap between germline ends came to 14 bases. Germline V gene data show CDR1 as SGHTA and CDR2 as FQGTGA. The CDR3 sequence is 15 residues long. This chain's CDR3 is CASSLGSGAADTQYF. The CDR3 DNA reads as TGTGCCAGCAGCTTGGGCTCTGGGGCGGCAGATACGCAGTATTTT.

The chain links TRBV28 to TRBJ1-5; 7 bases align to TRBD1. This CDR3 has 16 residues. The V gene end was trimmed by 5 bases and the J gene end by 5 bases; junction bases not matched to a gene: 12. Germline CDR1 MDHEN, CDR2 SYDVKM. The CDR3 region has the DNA TGTGCCAGCAGTCGACAGGGTGGAGGTAGTGATCAGCCCCAGCATTTT. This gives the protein CASSRQGGGSDQPQHF.

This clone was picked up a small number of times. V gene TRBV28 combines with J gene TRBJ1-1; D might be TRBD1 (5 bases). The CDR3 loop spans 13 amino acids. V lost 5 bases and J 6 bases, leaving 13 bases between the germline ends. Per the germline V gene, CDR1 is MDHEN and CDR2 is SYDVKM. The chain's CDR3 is CASSGGMGAEAFF. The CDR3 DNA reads TGTGCCAGCAGTGGGGGGATGGGTGCTGAAGCTTTCTTT.

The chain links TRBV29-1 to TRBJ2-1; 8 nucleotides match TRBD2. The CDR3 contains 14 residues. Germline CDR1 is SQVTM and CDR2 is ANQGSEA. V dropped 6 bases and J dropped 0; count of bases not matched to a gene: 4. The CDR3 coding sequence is TGCAGCGTCACCCGGGGGGGCTCCTACAATGAGCAGTTCTTC. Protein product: CSVTRGGSYNEQFF.